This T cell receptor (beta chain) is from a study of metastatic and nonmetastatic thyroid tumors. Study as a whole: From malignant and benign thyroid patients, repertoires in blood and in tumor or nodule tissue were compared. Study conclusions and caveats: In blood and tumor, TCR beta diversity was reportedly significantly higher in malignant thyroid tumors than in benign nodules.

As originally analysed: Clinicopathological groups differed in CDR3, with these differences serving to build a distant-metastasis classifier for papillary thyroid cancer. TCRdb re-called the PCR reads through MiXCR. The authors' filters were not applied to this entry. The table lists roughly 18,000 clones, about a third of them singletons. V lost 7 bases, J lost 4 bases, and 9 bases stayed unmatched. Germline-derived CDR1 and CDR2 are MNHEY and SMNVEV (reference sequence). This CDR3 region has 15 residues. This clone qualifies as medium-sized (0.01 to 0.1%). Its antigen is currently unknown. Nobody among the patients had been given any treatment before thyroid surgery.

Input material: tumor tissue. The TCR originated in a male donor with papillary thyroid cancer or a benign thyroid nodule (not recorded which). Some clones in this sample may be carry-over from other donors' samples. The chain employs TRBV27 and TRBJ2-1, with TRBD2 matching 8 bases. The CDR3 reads CASTRAGVGYNEQFF. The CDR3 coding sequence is TGTGCCAGCACCCGAGCGGGAGTGGGGTACAATGAGCAGTTCTTC.